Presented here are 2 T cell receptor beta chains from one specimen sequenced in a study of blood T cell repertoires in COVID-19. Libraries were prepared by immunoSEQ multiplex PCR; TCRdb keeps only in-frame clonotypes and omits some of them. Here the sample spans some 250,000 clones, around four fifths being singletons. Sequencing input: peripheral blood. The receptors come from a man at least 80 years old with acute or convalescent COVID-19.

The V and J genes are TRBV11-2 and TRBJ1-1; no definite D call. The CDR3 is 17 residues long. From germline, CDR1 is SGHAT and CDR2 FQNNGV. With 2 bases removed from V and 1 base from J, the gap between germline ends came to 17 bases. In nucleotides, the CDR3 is TGTGCCAGCAGCTTAACGGGTCGGGGAGGGCCGAACACTGAAGCTTTCTTT. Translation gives CASSLTGRGGPNTEAFF.

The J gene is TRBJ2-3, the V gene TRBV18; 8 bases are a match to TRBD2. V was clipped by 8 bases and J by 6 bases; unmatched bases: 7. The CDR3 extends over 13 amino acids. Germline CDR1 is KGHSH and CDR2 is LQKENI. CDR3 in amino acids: CASAPGLVDTQYF. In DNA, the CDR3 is TGTGCCAGCGCCCCGGGACTAGTTGATACGCAGTATTTT.